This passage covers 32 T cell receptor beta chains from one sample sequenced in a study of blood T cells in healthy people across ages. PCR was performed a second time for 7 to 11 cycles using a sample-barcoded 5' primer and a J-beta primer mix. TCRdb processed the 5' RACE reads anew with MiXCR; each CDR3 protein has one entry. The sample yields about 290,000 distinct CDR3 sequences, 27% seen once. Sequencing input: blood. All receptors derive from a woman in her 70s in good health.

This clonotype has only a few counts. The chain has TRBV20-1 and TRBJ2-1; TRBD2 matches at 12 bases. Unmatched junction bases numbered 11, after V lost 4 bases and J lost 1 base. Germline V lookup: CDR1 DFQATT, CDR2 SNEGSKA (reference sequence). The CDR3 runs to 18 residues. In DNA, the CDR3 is TGCAGTGCTACTTCGACTAGCGGGAGTTCTGGTTCCTACAATGAGCAGTTCTTC. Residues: CSATSTSGSSGSYNEQFF.

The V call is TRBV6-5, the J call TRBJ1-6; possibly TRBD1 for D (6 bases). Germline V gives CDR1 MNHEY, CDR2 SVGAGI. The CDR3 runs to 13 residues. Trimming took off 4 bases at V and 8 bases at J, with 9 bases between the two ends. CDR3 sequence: CASSSGQHSPLHF. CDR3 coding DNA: TGTGCCAGCAGTTCGGGACAACATTCACCCCTCCACTTT.

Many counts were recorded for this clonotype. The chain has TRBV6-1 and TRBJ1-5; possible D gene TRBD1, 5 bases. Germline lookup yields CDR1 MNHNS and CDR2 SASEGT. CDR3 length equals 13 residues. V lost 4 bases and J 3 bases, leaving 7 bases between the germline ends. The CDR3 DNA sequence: TGTGCCAGCAGTGGACAGAACAATCAGCCCCAGCATTTT. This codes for CASSGQNNQPQHF.

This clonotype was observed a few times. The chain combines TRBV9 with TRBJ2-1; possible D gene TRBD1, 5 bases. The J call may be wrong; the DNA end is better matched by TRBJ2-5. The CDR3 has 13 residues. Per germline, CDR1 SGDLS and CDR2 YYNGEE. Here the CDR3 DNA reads TGTGCCAGTTCTCAGGGATTACAGGAGACCCAGTACTTC. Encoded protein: CASSQGLQETQYF.

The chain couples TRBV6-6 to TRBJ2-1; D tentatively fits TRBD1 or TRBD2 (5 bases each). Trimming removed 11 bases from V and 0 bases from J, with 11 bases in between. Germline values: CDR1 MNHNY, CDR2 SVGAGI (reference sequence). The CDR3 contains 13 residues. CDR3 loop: CAVGGTSYNEQFF. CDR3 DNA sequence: TGTGCCGTTGGGGGTACCTCCTACAATGAGCAGTTCTTC.

The CDR3 coding sequence is TGCAGTGCAGGACAGGGGGCGGGTAATTCACCCCTCCACTTT. Translation gives CSAGQGAGNSPLHF. J is TRBJ1-6 and V is TRBV20-1; TRBD1 matches at 11 bases. From germline, CDR1 is DFQATT and CDR2 SNEGSKA (reference sequence). J was trimmed by 6 bases and V by 6 bases; bases with no gene match: 4. The CDR3 spans 14 residues.

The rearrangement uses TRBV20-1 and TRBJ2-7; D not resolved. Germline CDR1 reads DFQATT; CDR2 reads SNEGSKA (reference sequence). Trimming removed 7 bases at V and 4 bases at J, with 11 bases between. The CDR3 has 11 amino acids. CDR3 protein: CSGAFEYEQYF. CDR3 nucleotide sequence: TGCAGTGGAGCTTTTGAGTACGAGCAGTACTTC.

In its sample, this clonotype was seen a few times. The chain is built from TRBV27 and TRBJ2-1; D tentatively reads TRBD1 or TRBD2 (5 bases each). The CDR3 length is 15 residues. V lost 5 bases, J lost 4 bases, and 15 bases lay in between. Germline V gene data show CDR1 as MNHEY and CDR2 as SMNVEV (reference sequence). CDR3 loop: CASSARDGFYNEQFF. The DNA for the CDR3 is TGTGCCAGCAGTGCCCGGGACGGCTTTTACAATGAGCAGTTCTTC.

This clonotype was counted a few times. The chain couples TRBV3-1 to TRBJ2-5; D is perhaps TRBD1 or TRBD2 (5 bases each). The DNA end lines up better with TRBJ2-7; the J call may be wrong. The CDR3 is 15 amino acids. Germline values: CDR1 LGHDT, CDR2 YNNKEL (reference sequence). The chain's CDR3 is CASSQGGTKAYEQYF. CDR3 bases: TGTGCCAGCAGCCAAGGGGGGACGAAAGCTTACGAGCAGTACTTC.

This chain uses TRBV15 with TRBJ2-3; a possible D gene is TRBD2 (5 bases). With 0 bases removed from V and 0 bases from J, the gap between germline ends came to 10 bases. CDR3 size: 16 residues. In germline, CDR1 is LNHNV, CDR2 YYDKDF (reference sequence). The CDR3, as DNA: TGTGCCACCAGCAGAGAGGCGGGCATAAGCACAGATACGCAGTATTTT. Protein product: CATSREAGISTDTQYF.

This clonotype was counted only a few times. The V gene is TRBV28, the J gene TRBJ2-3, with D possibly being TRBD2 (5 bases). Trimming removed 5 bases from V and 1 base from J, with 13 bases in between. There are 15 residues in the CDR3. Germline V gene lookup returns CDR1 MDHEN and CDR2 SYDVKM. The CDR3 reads CASSPVGSGTDTQYF. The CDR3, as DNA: TGTGCCAGCAGTCCCGTGGGGAGTGGCACAGATACGCAGTATTTT.

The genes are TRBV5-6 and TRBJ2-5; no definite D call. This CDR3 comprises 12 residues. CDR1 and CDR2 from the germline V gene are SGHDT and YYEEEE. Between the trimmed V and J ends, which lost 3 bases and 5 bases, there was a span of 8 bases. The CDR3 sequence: CASSWSPETQYF. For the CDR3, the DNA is TGTGCCAGCAGCTGGAGTCCGGAGACCCAGTACTTC.

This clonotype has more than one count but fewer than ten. The CDR3 DNA follows: TGTGCCAGCAGTACCGCCTATGGCTACACCTTC. Its translation is CASSTAYGYTF. The chain employs TRBV28 and TRBJ1-2, with D unclear. V was cut by 5 bases and J by 4 bases, with 5 bases left in between. From germline, CDR1 is MDHEN and CDR2 SYDVKM. The CDR3 contains 11 residues.

The CDR3 spells CASTPGQGRSGELFF. DNA of the CDR3: TGTGCCAGCACCCCCGGACAGGGGCGATCCGGGGAGCTGTTTTTT. This chain links TRBV6-1 with TRBJ2-2, with 9 bases lining up with TRBD1. This CDR3 contains 15 residues. The J segment lost 6 bases and the V segment lost 7 bases, leaving 9 bases of the junction unmatched. Germline V gene data show CDR1 as MNHNS and CDR2 as SASEGT.

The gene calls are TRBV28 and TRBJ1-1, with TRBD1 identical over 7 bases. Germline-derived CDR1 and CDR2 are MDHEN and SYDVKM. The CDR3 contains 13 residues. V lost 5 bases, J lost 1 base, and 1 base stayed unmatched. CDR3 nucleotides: TGTGCCAGCAGTGCAGGGGGGAACACTGAAGCTTTCTTT. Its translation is CASSAGGNTEAFF.

The CDR3 region is CASSKDRGYGSYNEQFF. DNA of the CDR3: TGTGCCAGCAGCAAGGACAGGGGTTACGGCTCCTACAATGAGCAGTTCTTC. V gene TRBV7-2 combines with J gene TRBJ2-1, with 9 bases fitting TRBD1. There are 17 residues in the CDR3. Germline loops: CDR1 SGHTA, CDR2 FQGNSA. V shed 5 bases and J 0 bases; nucleotides not matched to a gene: 8. Variable domain in full (rest from reference TRBV7-2 and TRBJ2-1): GAGVSQSPSNKVTEKGKDVELRCDPISGHTALYWYRQSLGQGLEFLIYFQGNSAPDKSGLPSDRFSAERTGGSVSTLTIQRTQQEDSAVYLCASSKDRGYGSYNEQFFGPGTRLTVL.

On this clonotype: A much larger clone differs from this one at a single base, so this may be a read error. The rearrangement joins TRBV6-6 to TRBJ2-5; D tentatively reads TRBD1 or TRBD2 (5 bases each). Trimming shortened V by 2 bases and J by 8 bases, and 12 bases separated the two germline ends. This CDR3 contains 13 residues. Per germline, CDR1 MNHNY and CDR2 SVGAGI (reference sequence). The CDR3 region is CASSYGVWDTQYF. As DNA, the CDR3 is TGTGCCAGCAGTTACGGAGTTTGGGACACCCAGTACTTC.

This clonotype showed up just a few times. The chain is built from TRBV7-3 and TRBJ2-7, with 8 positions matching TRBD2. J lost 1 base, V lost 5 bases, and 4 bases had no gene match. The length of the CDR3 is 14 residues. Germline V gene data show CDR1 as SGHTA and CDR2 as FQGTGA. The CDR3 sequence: CASSGSGKSYEQYF. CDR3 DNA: TGTGCCAGCAGCGGTAGCGGGAAGTCCTACGAGCAGTACTTC. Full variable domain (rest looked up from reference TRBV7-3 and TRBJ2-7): GAGVSQTPSNKVTEKGKYVELRCDPISGHTALYWYRQSLGQGPEFLIYFQGTGAADDSGLPNDRFFAVRPEGSVSTLKIQRTERGDSAVYLCASSGSGKSYEQYFGPGTRLTVT.

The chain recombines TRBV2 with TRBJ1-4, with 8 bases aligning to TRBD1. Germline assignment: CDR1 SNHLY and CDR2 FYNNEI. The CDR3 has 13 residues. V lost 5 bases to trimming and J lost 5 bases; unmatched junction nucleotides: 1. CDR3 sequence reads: CASSRDRNEKLFF. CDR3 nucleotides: TGTGCCAGCAGTCGGGACAGGAATGAAAAACTGTTTTTT. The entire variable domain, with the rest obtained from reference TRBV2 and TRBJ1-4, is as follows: EPEVTQTPSHQVTQMGQEVILRCVPISNHLYFYWYRQILGQKVEFLVSFYNNEISEKSEIFDDQFSVERPDGSNFTLKIRSTKLEDSAMYFCASSRDRNEKLFFGSGTQLSVL.

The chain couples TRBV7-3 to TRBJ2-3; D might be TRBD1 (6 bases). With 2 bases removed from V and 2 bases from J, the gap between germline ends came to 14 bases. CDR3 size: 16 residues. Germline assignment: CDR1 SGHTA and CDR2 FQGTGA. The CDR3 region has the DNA TGTGCCAGCAGCTTATCATTGGACAGACACACAGATACGCAGTATTTT. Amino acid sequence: CASSLSLDRHTDTQYF.

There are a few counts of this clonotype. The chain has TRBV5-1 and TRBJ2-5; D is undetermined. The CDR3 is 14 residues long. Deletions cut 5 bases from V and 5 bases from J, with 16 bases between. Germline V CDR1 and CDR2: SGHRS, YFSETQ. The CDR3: CASSPGSEMETQYF. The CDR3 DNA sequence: TGCGCCAGCAGTCCGGGTTCAGAGATGGAGACCCAGTACTTC.

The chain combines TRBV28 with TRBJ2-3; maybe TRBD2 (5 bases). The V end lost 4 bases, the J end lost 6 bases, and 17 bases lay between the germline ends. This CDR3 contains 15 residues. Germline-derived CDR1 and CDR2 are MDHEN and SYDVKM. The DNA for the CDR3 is TGTGCCAGCAGTTCCTTCGGAGGCGGAGGCGATACGCAGTATTTT. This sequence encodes CASSSFGGGGDTQYF.

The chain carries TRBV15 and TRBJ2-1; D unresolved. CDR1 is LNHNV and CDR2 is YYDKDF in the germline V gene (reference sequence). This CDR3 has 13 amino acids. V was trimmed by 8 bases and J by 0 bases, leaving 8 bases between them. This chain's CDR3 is CATASFSYNEQFF. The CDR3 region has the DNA TGTGCCACCGCAAGTTTCTCCTACAATGAGCAGTTCTTC.

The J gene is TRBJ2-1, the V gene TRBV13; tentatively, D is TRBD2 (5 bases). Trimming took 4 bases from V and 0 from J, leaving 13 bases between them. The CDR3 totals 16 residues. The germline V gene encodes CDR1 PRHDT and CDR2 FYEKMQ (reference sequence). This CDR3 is CASSSQEGSSYNEQFF. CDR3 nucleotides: TGTGCCAGCAGCTCTCAAGAGGGCAGCTCCTACAATGAGCAGTTCTTC.

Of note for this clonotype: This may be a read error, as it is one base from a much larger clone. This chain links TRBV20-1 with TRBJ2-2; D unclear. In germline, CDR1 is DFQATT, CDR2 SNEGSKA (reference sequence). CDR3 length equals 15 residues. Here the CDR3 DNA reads TGCGGTGCTAGAGGCGCGGCTACGAACACCGGGGAGCTGTTTTTT. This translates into CGARGAATNTGELFF.

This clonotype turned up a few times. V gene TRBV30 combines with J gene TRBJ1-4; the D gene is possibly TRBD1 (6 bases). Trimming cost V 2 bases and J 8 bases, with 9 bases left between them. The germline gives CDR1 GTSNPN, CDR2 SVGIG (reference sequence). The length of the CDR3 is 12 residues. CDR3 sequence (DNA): TGTGCCTGGAGTCAGGGGCGGGAAAAACTGTTTTTT. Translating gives CAWSQGREKLFF.

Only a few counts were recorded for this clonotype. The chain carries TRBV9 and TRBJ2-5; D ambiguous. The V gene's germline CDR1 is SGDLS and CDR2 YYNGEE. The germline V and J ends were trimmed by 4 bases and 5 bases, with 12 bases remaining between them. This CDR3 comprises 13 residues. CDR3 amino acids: CASSKSVEETQYF. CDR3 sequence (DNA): TGTGCCAGCAGCAAGAGTGTCGAGGAGACCCAGTACTTC.

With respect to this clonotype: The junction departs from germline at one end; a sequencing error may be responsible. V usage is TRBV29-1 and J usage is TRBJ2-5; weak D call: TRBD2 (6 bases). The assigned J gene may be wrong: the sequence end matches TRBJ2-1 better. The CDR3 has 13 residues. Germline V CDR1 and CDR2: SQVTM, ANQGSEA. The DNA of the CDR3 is TGCAGCGTTCCCGTTAGCGGATACAGTGAGCAGTTCTTC. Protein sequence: CSVPVSGYSEQFF.

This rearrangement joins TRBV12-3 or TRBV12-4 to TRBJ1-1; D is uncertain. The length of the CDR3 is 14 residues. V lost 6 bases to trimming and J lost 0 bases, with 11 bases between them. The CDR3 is CASRADGLNTEAFF. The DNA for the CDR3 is TGTGCCAGCAGGGCGGACGGTCTGAACACTGAAGCTTTCTTT.

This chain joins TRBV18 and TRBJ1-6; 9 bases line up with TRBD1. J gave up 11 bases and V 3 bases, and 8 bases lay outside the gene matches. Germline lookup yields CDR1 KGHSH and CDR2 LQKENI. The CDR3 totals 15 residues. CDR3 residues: CASSPRGDRAAPLHF. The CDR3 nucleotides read TGTGCCAGCTCACCTCGAGGGGACAGGGCGGCACCCCTCCACTTT.

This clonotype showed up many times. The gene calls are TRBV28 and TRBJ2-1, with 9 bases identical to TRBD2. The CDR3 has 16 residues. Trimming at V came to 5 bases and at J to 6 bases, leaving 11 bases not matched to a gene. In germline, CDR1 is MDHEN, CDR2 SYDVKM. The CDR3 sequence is CASSNWRREGPNEQFF. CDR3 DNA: TGTGCCAGCAGTAATTGGCGGCGGGAGGGCCCCAATGAGCAGTTCTTC.

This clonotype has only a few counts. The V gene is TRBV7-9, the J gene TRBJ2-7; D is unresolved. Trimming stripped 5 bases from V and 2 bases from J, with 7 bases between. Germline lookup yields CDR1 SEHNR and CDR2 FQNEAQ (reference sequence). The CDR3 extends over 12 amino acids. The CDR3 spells CASSTVAYEQYF. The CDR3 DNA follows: TGTGCCAGCAGCACCGTAGCCTACGAGCAGTACTTC.